This TCR beta chain is from a study of shared clonotypes between healthy human individuals. General study results and limits: In having few donors, the study represented limited genetic and exposure-history diversity.

Recent vaccinations or acute infections were absent in the healthy HIV-negative adult donors. This CDR3 has 12 residues. From germline, CDR1 is MNHEY and CDR2 SVGAGI. V dropped 8 bases and J dropped 7; count of bases not matched to a gene: 7. Concerning this clone itself: As yet, its antigen is unknown.

Assay used: immunoSEQ multiplex PCR; TCRdb lists only in-frame clones, some missing. The data hold about 100,000 clones, with roughly three quarters observed a single time. What was sequenced was memory CD8+ T cells sorted from blood. Specified subset: CD45RO+ cells pooled with CCR7-negative TemRA cells. The rearrangement links TRBV6-5 to TRBJ1-2; 7 bases are shared with TRBD1. The TCR sequence derives from a man younger than 40 in good health. The CDR3 sequence: CASFRGGAGYTF. CDR3 sequence (DNA): TGTGCCAGCTTCCGAGGGGGCGCTGGCTACACCTTC.